Sequencing of this T cell receptor beta chain was carried out in a study of blood T cells in healthy people across ages. A second PCR of about 7 to 11 cycles used a sample-barcoded 5' primer and a J-beta primer mix. TCRdb used MiXCR to reprocess the 5' RACE reads, holding one entry per CDR3 protein. Of under 2,000,000 distinct CDR3 sequences listed, just under 50% are singletons. The CDR3 loop spans 16 amino acids. The germline V gene encodes CDR1 MNHEY and CDR2 SVGAGI. Losses at the gene ends were 7 bases for V and 9 bases for J; bases not matched to a gene: 12. The TCR sequence derives from a woman aged 40 to 55 in good health. V is TRBV6-5 and J is TRBJ2-1; TRBD2 aligns across 13 bases. The sequenced sample consisted of blood. The CDR3 reads CASTQHGGLAGFEQFF. The CDR3, as DNA: TGTGCCAGCACTCAACACGGGGGACTAGCGGGGTTTGAGCAGTTCTTC.